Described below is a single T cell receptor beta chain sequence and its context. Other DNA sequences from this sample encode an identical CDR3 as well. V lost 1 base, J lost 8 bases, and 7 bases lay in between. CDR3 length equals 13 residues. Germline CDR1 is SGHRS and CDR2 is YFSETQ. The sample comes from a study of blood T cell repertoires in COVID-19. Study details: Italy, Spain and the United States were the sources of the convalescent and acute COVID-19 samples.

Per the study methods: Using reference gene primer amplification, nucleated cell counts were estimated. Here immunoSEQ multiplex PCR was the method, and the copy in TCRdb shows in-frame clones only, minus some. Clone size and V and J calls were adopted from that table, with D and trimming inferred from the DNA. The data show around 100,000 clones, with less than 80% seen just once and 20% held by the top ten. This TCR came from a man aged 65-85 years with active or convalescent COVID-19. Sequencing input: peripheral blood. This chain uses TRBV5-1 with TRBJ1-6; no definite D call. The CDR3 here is CASSLKSDSPLHF. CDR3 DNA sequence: TGCGCCAGCAGCTTGAAGTCAGATTCACCCCTCCACTTT.